This TCR beta chain originates from a study of fetal regulatory T cell absence and autoimmunity. Study as a whole: Without clinical diabetes, IPEX patients showed exocrine pancreas autoimmunity.

With respect to this clone: The target antigen is unknown. A junction end diverges from the germline sequence, so it may reflect a read error.

Study-wide results and limits: Compared with cord blood, pancreas showed oligoclonal TCR enrichment, some clones over 100-fold. TRB gene family usage was broadly similar in cord blood and pancreas.

This was a survey-level run. Using immunoSEQ multiplex PCR, the repertoire was profiled, and TCRdb retains in-frame clones only, with some absent. In the table there are around 45,000 clones, about 79% of which are singletons. The CDR3 sequence is 13 residues long. CDR1 and CDR2 (germline): SSHAT, FNYEAQ (reference sequence). The sequenced sample consisted of cord blood. The J gene is TRBJ2-5, the V gene TRBV7-7; D ambiguous. This TCR was recovered from a newborn boy with IPEX syndrome. The CDR3 loop reads CASSPGFQETQYF. The CDR3 DNA is TGTGCTAGCAGCCCCGGGTTCCAAGAGACCCAGTACTTC.